The next 30 T cell receptor beta chains were all read from a single sample in a study of blood T cell repertoires in COVID-19. Profiled with immunoSEQ multiplex PCR; TCRdb holds only in-frame clones, not every one. The top ten clones hold 2.5% to 3.5% of a sample with about 220,000 clones, approximately 85% of them seen once. Sequencing was performed on peripheral blood. These receptors originate from a man aged 50-59 years who had recovered from COVID-19.

There are a few counts of this clone. The chain joins TRBV4-1 to TRBJ2-1; TRBD1 might be the D (5 bases). Germline V CDR1 and CDR2: MGHRA, YSYEKL. V was trimmed by 3 bases and J by 2 bases, leaving 20 bases between them. The CDR3 sequence is 18 residues long. CDR3 DNA sequence: TGCGCCAGCAGCCACCCAGGGCGAGACAGCCCTACCTACAATGAGCAGTTCTTC. Amino acids: CASSHPGRDSPTYNEQFF.

This clone occurred once. The J gene is TRBJ2-1, the V gene TRBV11-3; 8 positions agree with TRBD1. The CDR3 totals 16 residues. Trimming took 1 base from V and 5 from J; bases not matched to a gene: 7. The germline CDR1 and CDR2 sequences are SGHNT and YENEEA. CDR3 sequence (DNA): TGTGCCAGCAGCTTAGGGGGGGACAGGATGAACAATGAGCAGTTCTTC. Its protein is CASSLGGDRMNNEQFF.

V and J are TRBV3-1 (or the pseudogene TRBV3-2) and TRBJ1-3; TRBD1 is a possible D gene (5 bases). The CDR3 has 16 amino acids. Trimming removed 5 bases from V and 0 bases from J, with 14 bases in between. From germline, CDR1 is LGHDT and CDR2 YNNKEL (reference sequence). The CDR3: CASSIPGYSSGNTIYF. CDR3 sequence (DNA): TGTGCCAGCAGCATACCAGGGTACAGCTCTGGAAACACCATATATTTT.

J is TRBJ2-1 and V is TRBV10-3, with 7 bases identical to TRBD2. The CDR3 extends over 15 amino acids. Germline trimming cut 3 bases from V and 3 bases from J; bases unmatched to any gene: 5. Germline lookup yields CDR1 ENHRY and CDR2 SYGVKD. CDR3 DNA: TGTGCCATCAGTGAAGGCGGGAGCGTCTACAATGAGCAGTTCTTC. Amino acids: CAISEGGSVYNEQFF.

This chain uses TRBV19 with TRBJ2-7, with a weak D call TRBD1 (5 bases). The germline V gene encodes CDR1 LNHDA and CDR2 SQIVND (reference sequence). The CDR3 length is 16 residues. V gave up 5 bases and J gave up 5 bases, with 22 bases separating them. CDR3 DNA sequence: TGTGCCAGTAGTGGCAGTTGGGGCAGTATTAACGACGAGCAGTACTTC. Encoded protein: CASSGSWGSINDEQYF.

The chain carries TRBV5-1 and TRBJ1-4; 7 bases are a match to TRBD1. The CDR3 covers 16 residues. Germline V gives CDR1 SGHRS, CDR2 YFSETQ. Trimming cost V 4 bases and J 4 bases; bases outside gene matches: 10. The CDR3 bases are TGCGCCAGCAGCCTCCAACCCCAGGGGGTTAATGAAAAACTGTTTTTT. Protein: CASSLQPQGVNEKLFF.

The sample holds a few counts of this clone. Germline and junction disagree at one end, which may indicate a read error. V and J are TRBV20-1 and TRBJ2-7; D remains ambiguous. The germline V gene has CDR1 DFQATT and CDR2 SNEGSKA (reference sequence). This CDR3 is built from 11 residues. CDR3 region: CSATTTGYFSF. As DNA, the CDR3 is TGCAGTGCTACCACTACCGGGTATTTTTCCTTC.

This clone was seen a handful of times. The chain combines TRBV11-3 with TRBJ1-1; D is undetermined. V dropped 5 bases and J dropped 2 bases, with 12 bases sitting between them. Germline values: CDR1 SGHNT, CDR2 YENEEA. The CDR3 extends over 14 amino acids. CDR3 nucleotides: TGTGCCAGCAGCGATGGACTGCACAACACTGAAGCTTTCTTT. Translated, it gives CASSDGLHNTEAFF.

The chain couples TRBV5-6 to TRBJ2-1; 11 bases match TRBD2. Trimming cost V 0 bases and J 5 bases; bases outside gene matches: 4. The germline V gene has CDR1 SGHDT and CDR2 YYEEEE. The CDR3 spans 16 residues. The CDR3 reads CASSLVAGGPDNEQFF. Here the CDR3 DNA reads TGTGCCAGCAGCTTGGTAGCGGGAGGGCCTGACAATGAGCAGTTCTTC.

The gene calls are TRBV30 and TRBJ2-7; 9 nucleotides match TRBD1. Germline CDR1 and CDR2: GTSNPN and SVGIG (reference sequence). This CDR3 region has 12 residues. V lost 5 bases, J lost 6 bases, and 5 bases stayed unmatched. The CDR3 loop reads CAWGTGFGEQYF. The CDR3 nucleotides read TGTGCCTGGGGGACAGGGTTCGGCGAGCAGTACTTC.

The sample holds one count of this clone. This chain joins TRBV21-1 and TRBJ1-6. TRBV21-1 is a pseudogene segment. The CDR3 has 20 amino acids. The DNA for the CDR3 is TGTGCCAGCAGCGAATTGAATATCCCCTTAAAGGAGTATGATAATTCACCCCTCCACTTT. Its protein is CASSELNIPLKEYDNSPLHF.

This rearrangement joins TRBV18 to TRBJ2-1, with 7 bases aligning to TRBD2. V was pared by 3 bases and J by 8 bases, with 13 bases of the junction left unmatched. Germline V gives CDR1 KGHSH, CDR2 LQKENI. This CDR3 has 16 residues. The CDR3, as DNA: TGTGCCAGCTCACCTGGCGGGGTCGGGAGGTGGCATGAGCAGTTCTTC. This gives the protein CASSPGGVGRWHEQFF.

This clone was found a few times. The chain is built from TRBV5-4 and TRBJ2-3; 9 positions agree with TRBD2. The germline gives CDR1 SGHNT, CDR2 YYREEE (reference sequence). J was trimmed by 1 base and V by 4 bases; bases with no gene match: 10. The CDR3 consists of 17 residues. CDR3 residues: CASSPGGLAGGTDTQYF. The CDR3 DNA is TGTGCCAGCAGCCCTGGAGGGTTAGCGGGAGGCACAGATACGCAGTATTTT.

The chain carries TRBV12-3 or TRBV12-4 and TRBJ2-3; 8 bases match TRBD2. J was trimmed by 8 bases and V by 5 bases; bases with no gene match: 6. There are 13 residues in the CDR3. In nucleotides, the CDR3 is TGTGCCAGCAGTGGGGCGGGAGGTGGTACGCAGTATTTT. It yields the protein CASSGAGGGTQYF.

This chain connects TRBV30 to TRBJ2-7; D perhaps matches TRBD2 (7 bases). CDR1 and CDR2 from the germline V gene are GTSNPN and SVGIG (reference sequence). The CDR3 runs to 15 residues. The V end lost 4 bases, the J end lost 4 bases, and 20 bases lay between the germline ends. The CDR3 here is CAWNPGGAIRYEQYF. The DNA for the CDR3 is TGTGCCTGGAACCCTGGGGGGGCCATACGGTACGAGCAGTACTTC.

The chain couples TRBV18 to TRBJ1-3; D uncertain. Germline CDR1 KGHSH, CDR2 LQKENI. The CDR3 loop spans 18 amino acids. Trimming pared 1 base from V and 0 bases from J, leaving 16 bases between. For the CDR3, the DNA is TGTGCCAGCTCACCACTTCGGTCGAATAGTTACTCTGGAAACACCATATATTTT. It yields the protein CASSPLRSNSYSGNTIYF.

J is TRBJ2-7 and V is TRBV9; TRBD2 matches at 9 bases. There are 16 residues in the CDR3. After removal of 0 bases from V and 4 bases from J, the junction contained 8 bases not matched to a gene. Germline V CDR1 and CDR2: SGDLS, YYNGEE. In DNA form, the CDR3 reads TGTGCCAGCAGCGTAGGGTTTAGCGGGAGATATTACGAGCAGTACTTC. It codes for CASSVGFSGRYYEQYF.

The chain links TRBV28 to TRBJ1-1; no definite D call. Trimming shortened V by 3 bases and J by 10 bases, and 12 bases separated the two germline ends. This CDR3 has 12 residues. Germline V CDR1 and CDR2: MDHEN, SYDVKM. The CDR3 coding sequence is TGTGCCAGCAGTTTTCTCTCGGTTCCAGCTTTCTTT. It yields the protein CASSFLSVPAFF.

This chain links TRBV5-3 with TRBJ2-5; 10 bases match TRBD2. TRBV5-3 falls under the ORF class, with uncertain function. Unmatched junction bases numbered 9, after V lost 6 bases and J lost 4 bases. The CDR3 extends over 15 amino acids. This chain's CDR3 is CARKLQREGSETQYF. In DNA, the CDR3 is TGTGCCAGAAAGTTACAGCGGGAGGGTTCAGAGACCCAGTACTTC.

The chain has TRBV11-2 and TRBJ2-1, with D possibly matching TRBD2 (6 bases). The CDR3 is made up of 14 amino acids. Trimming took 4 bases from V and 5 from J, leaving 12 bases between them. The germline CDR1 and CDR2 sequences are SGHAT and FQNNGV. The CDR3 nucleotides are TGTGCCAGCAGCTCCCGCGGGATGAACAATGAGCAGTTCTTC. This encodes CASSSRGMNNEQFF.

This sequence joins TRBV7-2 and TRBJ2-5; TRBD1 might be the D (6 bases). Trimming shortened V by 2 bases and J by 5 bases, and 12 bases separated the two germline ends. This CDR3 is 14 amino acids long. The germline gives CDR1 SGHTA, CDR2 FQGNSA. For the CDR3, the DNA is TGTGCCAGCAGCTTATCTGGGGGCTTGGAGACCCAGTACTTC. Its translation: CASSLSGGLETQYF.

The CDR3 DNA sequence: TGCGCCAGCAGCCTGGGACAGGGCGGGGAAAAACTGTTTTTT. Encoded protein: CASSLGQGGEKLFF. The chain joins TRBV5-1 to TRBJ1-4; 9 nucleotides agree with TRBD1. The CDR3 extends over 14 amino acids. J was trimmed by 8 bases and V by 4 bases; bases with no gene match: 6. Germline CDR1 reads SGHRS; CDR2 reads YFSETQ.

The chain joins TRBV6-6 to TRBJ1-1; 7 bases fit TRBD1. CDR3 length: 18 residues. The germline gives CDR1 MNHNY, CDR2 SVGAGI (reference sequence). V lost 5 bases to trimming and J lost 0 bases; unmatched junction nucleotides: 15. DNA for the CDR3: TGTGCCAGCAGTCCCACTACGACAGGGTGGGGCCTGAACACTGAAGCTTTCTTT. This sequence encodes CASSPTTTGWGLNTEAFF.

The chain has TRBV5-1 and TRBJ1-1; TRBD1 matches at 7 bases. Unmatched junction bases numbered 2, after V lost 0 bases and J lost 0 bases. The CDR3 is 15 residues long. The germline V gene has CDR1 SGHRS and CDR2 YFSETQ. CDR3 in DNA: TGCGCCAGCAGCTTGGCGGACAGGTTGAACACTGAAGCTTTCTTT. Residues: CASSLADRLNTEAFF.

The chain joins TRBV15 to TRBJ1-2, with D unclear. Germline V gives CDR1 LNHNV, CDR2 YYDKDF (reference sequence). The V end lost 8 bases, the J end lost 3 bases, and 13 bases lay between the germline ends. The CDR3 runs 13 residues. In DNA form, the CDR3 reads TGTGCCACCCGAGGCGACGGTTACTATGGCTACACCTTC. This encodes CATRGDGYYGYTF.

This chain links TRBV5-1 with TRBJ2-1; D is possibly TRBD2 (5 bases). Per germline, CDR1 SGHRS and CDR2 YFSETQ. The CDR3 is 15 residues long. V was shortened by 4 bases and J by 4 bases, with 15 bases between the two germline ends. The chain's CDR3 is CASSLWTGGYNEQFF. In DNA, the CDR3 is TGCGCCAGCAGCCTGTGGACGGGCGGGTACAATGAGCAGTTCTTC.

The chain links TRBV5-1 to TRBJ2-7, with TRBD1 matching over 12 bases. The germline CDR1 and CDR2 sequences are SGHRS and YFSETQ. The CDR3 has 13 residues. V dropped 4 bases and J dropped 6; count of bases not matched to a gene: 2. CDR3 loop: CASSRDRGPEQYF. DNA of the CDR3: TGCGCCAGCAGCCGGGACAGGGGGCCCGAGCAGTACTTC.

CDR3: CASSMDRAAYGYTF. The CDR3 DNA reads as TGTGCCAGCAGCATGGACAGGGCGGCCTATGGCTACACCTTC. The V gene is TRBV3-1 (or the pseudogene TRBV3-2), the J gene TRBJ1-2, with 8 nucleotides matching TRBD1. Per germline, CDR1 LGHDT and CDR2 YNNKEL (reference sequence). V was clipped by 5 bases and J by 4 bases; unmatched bases: 6. The CDR3 sequence is 14 residues long.

The rearrangement joins TRBV19 to TRBJ2-3, with D tentatively TRBD1 (5 bases). This CDR3 spans 16 amino acids. Germline CDR1 LNHDA, CDR2 SQIVND (reference sequence). Trimming took off 3 bases at V and 2 bases at J, with 15 bases between the two ends. CDR3 DNA: TGTGCCAGTAGTATCCAGGGTAGTTTCCCCACAGATACGCAGTATTTT. Residues: CASSIQGSFPTDTQYF.

The genes are TRBV5-1 and TRBJ2-7, with 11 positions matching TRBD2. This CDR3 comprises 15 residues. Germline V CDR1 and CDR2: SGHRS, YFSETQ. J was trimmed by 1 base and V by 4 bases; bases with no gene match: 4. CDR3 in amino acids: CASSGGTSGSYEQYF. The DNA of the CDR3 is TGCGCCAGCAGCGGGGGGACTAGCGGATCCTACGAGCAGTACTTC.